The T cell receptor beta chain described here comes from a study of cytomegalovirus exposure and HLA in healthy donors. PCR used 60 Vbeta primers and 13 Jbeta primers. Measured with immunoSEQ multiplex PCR; TCRdb has only the in-frame clones, and not every one. The table lists about 120,000 clones, 80% of them singletons, with 8.8% in the top ten. Whole-study results and caveats: It was reported that the classifier diagnosed cytomegalovirus status with high specificity and sensitivity in both the original and validation cohorts. Excluded: some indistinguishable V segments such as TRBV6-2 and TRBV6-3.

The CDR3 covers 11 residues. V lost 1 base to trimming and J lost 10 bases, with 8 bases between them. CDR1 and CDR2 (germline): SGHNT, YYREEE (reference sequence). This clone was picked up a small number of times. Its antigen is not identified. What was sequenced was PBMCs. The source of this sequence is a female donor in good health and CMV-seropositive. The V call is TRBV5-4, the J call TRBJ1-2; D gene uncertain. The CDR3 coding sequence is TGTGCCAGCAGCTTGACCGGGTACTACACCTTC. It is translated as CASSLTGYYTF. Full variable domain (outside the CDR3, taken from reference TRBV5-4 and TRBJ1-2): ETGVTQSPTHLIKTRGQQVTLRCSSQSGHNTVSWYQQALGQGPQFIFQYYREEENGRGNFPPRFSGLQFPNYSSELNVNALELDDSALYLCASSLTGYYTFGSGTRLTVV.